The 4 T cell receptor beta chains below come from one sample, sequenced in a study of beta chain features in type 1 diabetes. Expressed TCRB transcripts were sequenced because the entire RNA isolate underwent reverse transcription. The protocol was immunoSEQ multiplex PCR, while the TCRdb copy is restricted to in-frame clones and leaves out a portion. Of around 350,000 clones in the sample, 10% to 15% were seen once. Sequencing input: naive CD4+ T cells from blood. These receptors all come from a man younger than 30 in good health.

The chain is built from TRBV28 and TRBJ2-7, with a tentative D call TRBD1 (5 bases). Per germline, CDR1 MDHEN and CDR2 SYDVKM. The CDR3 consists of 12 residues. The V end was cut by 6 bases, the J end by 3 bases, with 9 bases between. The CDR3 nucleotides read TGTGCCAGCAGGACAGACGACTACGAGCAGTACTTC. It codes for CASRTDDYEQYF.

This clone was detected only a few times. This chain links TRBV6-5 with TRBJ2-1; the match to TRBD2 covers 12 bases. The CDR3 loop spans 13 amino acids. Trimming cost V 10 bases and J 6 bases; bases outside gene matches: 4. Germline V gene lookup returns CDR1 MNHEY and CDR2 SVGAGI. The CDR3 loop reads CATRLAGANEQFF. The CDR3, as DNA: TGTGCCACCCGACTAGCGGGGGCCAATGAGCAGTTCTTC.

This clone has just a few counts. The chain combines TRBV7-9 with TRBJ1-1; 8 nucleotides match TRBD1. V shed 6 bases, J shed 4 bases, and the junction held 4 bases outside the gene matches. CDR1 and CDR2 (germline): SEHNR, FQNEAQ (reference sequence). There are 13 residues in the CDR3. The CDR3 is CASRLQGGTEAFF. Here the CDR3 DNA reads TGTGCCAGCAGACTACAGGGGGGCACTGAAGCTTTCTTT.

The chain joins TRBV19 to TRBJ2-5, with TRBD2 matching over 8 bases. After removal of 10 bases from V and 5 bases from J, the junction contained 12 bases not matched to a gene. CDR1 is LNHDA, CDR2 SQIVND, per germline (reference sequence). The CDR3 has 14 amino acids. CDR3 amino acids: CATSTGGGTETQYF. CDR3 nucleotides: TGTGCCACCTCGACGGGGGGGGGAACGGAGACCCAGTACTTC.